One TCR beta chain is described in this entry. The sample originates from a study of blood T cell repertoires in COVID-19. Overall study: There were acute and convalescent COVID-19 samples, and they came from the United States, Italy and Spain. From T cells, B-cell-depleted T cells, or PBMCs came the material, which was cDNA or gDNA.

How the authors handled the data: Estimates of nucleated cell counts were drawn from the amplification of reference gene primers. Method: immunoSEQ multiplex PCR; TCRdb's copy keeps in-frame clones and lacks some. V and J calls and clone size come straight from that table; D and trimming were deduced from the DNA. This sample has 190,000 or so clones, with 70% to 90% found just once. The source is a man aged 35 to 55 with active or convalescent COVID-19. The sequenced sample was peripheral blood.

The CDR3 DNA reads TGTGCCAGCAGCCAAGGAAAGGGGTATAATTCACCCCTCCACTTT. It translates to CASSQGKGYNSPLHF. This rearrangement joins TRBV4-2 to TRBJ1-6; TRBD1 is a possible D gene (5 bases). The length of the CDR3 is 15 residues. V was shortened by 1 base and J by 4 bases, with 8 bases between the two germline ends. CDR1 is LGHNA, CDR2 YNFKEQ, per germline.